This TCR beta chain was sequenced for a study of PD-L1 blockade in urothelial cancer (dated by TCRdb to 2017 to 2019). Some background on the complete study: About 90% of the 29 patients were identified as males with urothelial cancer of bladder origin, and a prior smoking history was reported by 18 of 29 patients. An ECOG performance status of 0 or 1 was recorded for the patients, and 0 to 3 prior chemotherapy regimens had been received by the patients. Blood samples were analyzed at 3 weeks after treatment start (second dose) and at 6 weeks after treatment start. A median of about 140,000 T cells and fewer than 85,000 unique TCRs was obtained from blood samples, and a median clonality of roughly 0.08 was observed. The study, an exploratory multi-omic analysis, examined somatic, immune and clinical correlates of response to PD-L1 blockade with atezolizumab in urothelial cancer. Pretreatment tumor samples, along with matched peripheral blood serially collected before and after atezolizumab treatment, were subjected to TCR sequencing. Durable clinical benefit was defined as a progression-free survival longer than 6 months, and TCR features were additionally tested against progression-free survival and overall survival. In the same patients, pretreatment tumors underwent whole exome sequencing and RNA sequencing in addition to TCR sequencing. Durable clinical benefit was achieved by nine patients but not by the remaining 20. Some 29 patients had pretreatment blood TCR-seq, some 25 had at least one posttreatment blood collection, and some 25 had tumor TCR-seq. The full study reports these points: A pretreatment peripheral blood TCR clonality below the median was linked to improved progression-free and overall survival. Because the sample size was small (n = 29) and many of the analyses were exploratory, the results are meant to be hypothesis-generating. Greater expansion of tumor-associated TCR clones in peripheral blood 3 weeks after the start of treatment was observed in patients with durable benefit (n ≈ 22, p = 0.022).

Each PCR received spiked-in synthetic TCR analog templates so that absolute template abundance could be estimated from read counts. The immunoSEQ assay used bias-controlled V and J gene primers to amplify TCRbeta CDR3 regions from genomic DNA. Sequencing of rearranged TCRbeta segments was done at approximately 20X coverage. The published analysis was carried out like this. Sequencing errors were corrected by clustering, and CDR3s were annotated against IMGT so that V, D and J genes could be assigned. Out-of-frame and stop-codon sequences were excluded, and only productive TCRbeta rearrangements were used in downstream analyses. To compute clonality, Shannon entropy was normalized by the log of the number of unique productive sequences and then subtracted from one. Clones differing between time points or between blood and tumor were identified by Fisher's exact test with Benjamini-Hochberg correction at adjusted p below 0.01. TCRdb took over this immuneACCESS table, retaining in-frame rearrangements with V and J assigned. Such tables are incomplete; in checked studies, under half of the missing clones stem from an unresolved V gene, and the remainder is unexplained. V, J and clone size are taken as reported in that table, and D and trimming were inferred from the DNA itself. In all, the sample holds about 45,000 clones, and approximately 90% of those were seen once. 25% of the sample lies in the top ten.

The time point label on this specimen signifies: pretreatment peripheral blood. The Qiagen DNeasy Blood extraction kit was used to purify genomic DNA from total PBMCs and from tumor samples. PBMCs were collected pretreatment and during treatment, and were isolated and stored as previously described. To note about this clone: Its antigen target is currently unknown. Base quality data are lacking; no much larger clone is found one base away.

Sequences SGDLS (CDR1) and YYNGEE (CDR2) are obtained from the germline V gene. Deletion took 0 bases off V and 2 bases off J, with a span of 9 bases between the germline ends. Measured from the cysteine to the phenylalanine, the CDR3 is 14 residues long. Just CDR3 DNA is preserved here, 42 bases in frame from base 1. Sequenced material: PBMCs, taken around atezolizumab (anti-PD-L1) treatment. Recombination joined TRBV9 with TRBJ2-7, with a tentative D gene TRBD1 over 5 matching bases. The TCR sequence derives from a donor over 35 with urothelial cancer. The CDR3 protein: CASSVVDTPYEQYF. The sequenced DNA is TGTGCCAGCAGCGTAGTGGACACCCCCTACGAGCAGTACTTC.